This is a list of T cell receptor beta chains from one sample in a study of cytomegalovirus exposure and HLA in healthy donors. Clones were sequenced by immunoSEQ multiplex PCR, and TCRdb holds only the in-frame ones, with some missing. The sample includes about 100,000 clones, 65% to 85% of them seen just once. Sequenced input: PBMCs. These receptors originate from a man aged 40-55 years in good health and CMV-seropositive. The CDR3 runs from the conserved cysteine through the conserved F or W. The order of the fields is V gene, D gene, clone size, J gene, CDR3 DNA, CDR3 protein. The D gene is left open where the match is weak. Clone size is stated in some rows and not others, as once, few, many or a class when expanded.

TRBV5-8	.	.	TRBJ2-7	TGTGCCAGCAGCTATGGGGACTCTCAACTCTACGAGCAGTACTTC	CASSYGDSQLYEQYF
TRBV2	.	.	TRBJ1-1	TGTGCCAGCACTCAGGACAAGGGGTCTGAAGCTTTCTTT	CASTQDKGSEAFF
TRBV11-2	TRBD2	.	TRBJ2-5	TGTGCCAGCACGCCACTACTAGGAGCGGGACTGGAGACCCAGTACTTC	CASTPLLGAGLETQYF
TRBV28	.	.	TRBJ2-7	TGTGCCAGCAGCCCCACTGTATCCTACGAGCAGTACTTC	CASSPTVSYEQYF
TRBV5-4	TRBD1	once	TRBJ1-1	TGTGCCAGCAGCTTGCGGCAGGGGGGATTTGAAGCTTTCTTT	CASSLRQGGFEAFF
TRBV6-5	TRBD2	.	TRBJ2-7	TGTGCCAGCAGATTCCTTAGCGGGAGCCGCCACGAGCAGTACTTC	CASRFLSGSRHEQYF
TRBV19	TRBD1	.	TRBJ2-3	TGTGCCAGTAGCCAGGGGGCCATCAAGGATACGCAGTATTTT	CASSQGAIKDTQYF
TRBV7-6	.	.	TRBJ2-1	TGTGCCAGCAGTTCAGGGTATTATGAGCAGTTCTTC	CASSSGYYEQFF
TRBV5-6	TRBD1	.	TRBJ1-4	TGTGCCAGCAGCTTGGCAAGGGACAGGGTCGAAAAACTGTTTTTT	CASSLARDRVEKLFF
TRBV4-2	TRBD2	few	TRBJ2-7	TGTGCCAGCAGCCCCACTAGCGCAGCCTACGAGCAGTACTTC	CASSPTSAAYEQYF
TRBV2	.	.	TRBJ2-3	TGTGCCAGCACTTGGAGCAAAACGCAGTATTTT	CASTWSKTQYF
TRBV7-9	TRBD2	.	TRBJ2-1	TGTGCCAGCAGCCTAGGGACTAGCGGGAGTCGGTACAATGAGCAGTTCTTC	CASSLGTSGSRYNEQFF
TRBV10-1	TRBD2	few	TRBJ2-1	TGCGCCAGCAGTGGCTCTAGCGGGGGCCTAAACAATGAGCAGTTCTTC	CASSGSSGGLNNEQFF
TRBV4-2	TRBD2	.	TRBJ2-7	TGTGCCAGCAGCCAAGGTCTCGAGCGGGGGTTCGGTTACGAGCAGTACTTC	CASSQGLERGFGYEQYF
TRBV7-8	.	.	TRBJ2-3	TGTGCCAGCAGCTTAGGAGGGCGGGGAGGAGATACGCAGTATTTT	CASSLGGRGGDTQYF
TRBV5-1	.	.	TRBJ2-7	TGCGCCAGCAGCTTGGGACAGCTGAGCTCCTACGAGCAGTACTTC	CASSLGQLSSYEQYF
TRBV5-4	.	.	TRBJ2-7	TGTGCCAGCAGCCCCCTTCAGGGGGGATCCTACGAGCAGTACTTC	CASSPLQGGSYEQYF
TRBV27	.	.	TRBJ1-2	TGTGCCAGCAGTTTGGGCCCTCAGGGCCTCGGGGGTGGCTACACCTTC	CASSLGPQGLGGGYTF
TRBV1	.	.	TRBJ2-2	TGCACCAGCAGCCCGGGGGGGAGAAGTACCGGGGAGCTGTTTTTT	CTSSPGGRSTGELFF
TRBV7-3	.	.	TRBJ1-2	TGTGCCAGCAGCTTAGAGGGCTATGGCTACACCTTC	CASSLEGYGYTF
TRBV2	.	.	TRBJ2-3	TGTGCCAGCAGTGAAGGCAGGGCCGTCACAGATACGCAGTATTTT	CASSEGRAVTDTQYF
TRBV5-1	.	few	TRBJ1-1	TGCGCCAGCAGCTTGGAATCAGGGTCGGTTTACGCTTTCTTT	CASSLESGSVYAFF
TRBV2	TRBD1	.	TRBJ1-4	TGTGCCAGCAGTGGACAGGGTAATGAAAAACTGTTTTTT	CASSGQGNEKLFF
TRBV5-1	TRBD1	.	TRBJ1-2	TGCGCCAGCAGCTTGGCTTTTGACAGGGCACGCTATGGCTACACCTTC	CASSLAFDRARYGYTF
TRBV2	.	.	TRBJ2-6	TGTGCCAGCATCCCAGACAGCTCTGGGGCCAACGTCCTGACTTTC	CASIPDSSGANVLTF
TRBV5-6	.	once	TRBJ1-2	TGTGCCAGCAGCGCACGGAGGGCAGCCCTCGGTTTCGGCTACACCTTC	CASSARRAALGFGYTF
TRBV6-4	TRBD2	.	TRBJ2-7	TGTGCCAGCAGTGGGACTAGCGGGGAAAACTACGAGCAGTACTTC	CASSGTSGENYEQYF
TRBV11-2	TRBD1	.	TRBJ1-5	TGTGCCAGCAGCTTCGGACAGGGGATAGGGCAGCCCCAGCATTTT	CASSFGQGIGQPQHF
TRBV7-9	.	.	TRBJ1-1	TGTTCCAGCAGTACAGGGAACACTGAAGCTTTCTTT	CSSSTGNTEAFF
TRBV19	TRBD1	.	TRBJ1-5	TGTGCCAGTAGTACGAGGCCGACAGGGGGCTCACGAAAAAGCAATCAGCCCCAGCATTTT	CASSTRPTGGSRKSNQPQHF
TRBV4-1	.	once	TRBJ2-3	TGCGCCAGCAGCCCCTCAGGTTATAGCACAGATACGCAGTATTTT	CASSPSGYSTDTQYF
TRBV2	TRBD1	.	TRBJ2-1	TGTGCCAGCAGTCCGGACAGGAGCTCCTACAATGAGCAGTTCTTC	CASSPDRSSYNEQFF
TRBV29-1	TRBD1	.	TRBJ2-7	TGCAGCGTTGCGGGGACAGGTCTTTCCTACGAGCAGTACTTC	CSVAGTGLSYEQYF
TRBV5-1	TRBD2	few	TRBJ2-5	TGCGCCAGCAGCTTGGGTTCGGTGGGGGGGACGGAGACCCAGTACTTC	CASSLGSVGGTETQYF
TRBV5-4	TRBD2	.	TRBJ2-3	TGTGCCAGCAGCCCTGGACTAGCGGGAGCCAAAGATACGCAGTATTTT	CASSPGLAGAKDTQYF
TRBV30	.	once	TRBJ2-7	TGTGCCTGGAGTAGGGGTGCAAACGAGCAGTACTTC	CAWSRGANEQYF
TRBV5-4	TRBD2	.	TRBJ2-1	TGTGCCAGCCGGACTAGCTCCTACAATGAGCAGTTCTTC	CASRTSSYNEQFF
TRBV19	.	.	TRBJ1-4	TGTGCCAGTAGGAGGACAGTAGGAGCAGCAGAAAAACTGTTTTTT	CASRRTVGAAEKLFF
TRBV7-9	.	.	TRBJ2-5	TGTGCCATCGTAACAGGCTTGTTAACCCAGTACTTC	CAIVTGLLTQYF
TRBV2	TRBD1	.	TRBJ1-4	TGTGCCAGCAGCCCACAGGGGGCGCGCGGTGAAAAACTGTTTTTT	CASSPQGARGEKLFF
TRBV7-9	.	.	TRBJ1-1	TGTGCCAGCAGCGGCCGGAGGGGAGCTTTCTTT	CASSGRRGAFF